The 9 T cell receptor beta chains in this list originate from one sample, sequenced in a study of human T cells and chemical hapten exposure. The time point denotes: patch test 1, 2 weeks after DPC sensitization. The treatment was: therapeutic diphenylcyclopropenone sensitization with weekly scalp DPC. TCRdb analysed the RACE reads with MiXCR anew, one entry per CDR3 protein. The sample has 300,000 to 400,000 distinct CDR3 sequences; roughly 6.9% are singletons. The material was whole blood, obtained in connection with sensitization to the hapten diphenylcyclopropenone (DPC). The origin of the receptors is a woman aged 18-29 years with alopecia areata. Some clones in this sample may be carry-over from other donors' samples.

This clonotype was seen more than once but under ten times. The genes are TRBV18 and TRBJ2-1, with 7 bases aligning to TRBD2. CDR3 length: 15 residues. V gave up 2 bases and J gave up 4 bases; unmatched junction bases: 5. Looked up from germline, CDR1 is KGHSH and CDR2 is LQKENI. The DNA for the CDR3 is TGTGCCAGCTCACCAATTGGCGGGGGTTACAATGAGCAGTTCTTC. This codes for CASSPIGGGYNEQFF.

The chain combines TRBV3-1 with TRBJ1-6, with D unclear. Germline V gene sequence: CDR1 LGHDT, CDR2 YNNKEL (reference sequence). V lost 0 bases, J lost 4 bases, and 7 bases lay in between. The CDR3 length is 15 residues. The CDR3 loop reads CASSQEGRYNSPLHF. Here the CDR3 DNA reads TGTGCCAGCAGCCAAGAGGGGAGGTATAATTCACCCCTCCACTTT.

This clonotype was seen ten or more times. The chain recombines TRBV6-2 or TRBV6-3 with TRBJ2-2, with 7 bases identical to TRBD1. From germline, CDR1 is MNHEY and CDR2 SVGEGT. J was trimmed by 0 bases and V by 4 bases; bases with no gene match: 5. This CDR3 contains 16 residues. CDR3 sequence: CASSSQGQTNTGELFF. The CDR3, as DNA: TGTGCCAGCAGTTCCCAGGGACAGACGAACACCGGGGAGCTGTTTTTT.

The CDR3, as DNA: TGTGCCAGCAGCCTCTATCCGGCACTAGGATTTTGGAATGAGCAGTTCTTC. Protein sequence: CASSLYPALGFWNEQFF. The chain carries TRBV27 and TRBJ2-1, with D perhaps TRBD2 (5 bases). Germline V lookup: CDR1 MNHEY, CDR2 SMNVEV (reference sequence). The CDR3 loop spans 17 amino acids. V was clipped by 6 bases and J by 7 bases, with 25 bases between them.

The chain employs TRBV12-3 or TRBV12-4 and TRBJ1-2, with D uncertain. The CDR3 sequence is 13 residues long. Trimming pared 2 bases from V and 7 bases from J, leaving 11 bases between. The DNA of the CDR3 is TGTGCCAGCAGTTTACTTATGGGCAGTGGCTACACCTTC. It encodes CASSLLMGSGYTF.

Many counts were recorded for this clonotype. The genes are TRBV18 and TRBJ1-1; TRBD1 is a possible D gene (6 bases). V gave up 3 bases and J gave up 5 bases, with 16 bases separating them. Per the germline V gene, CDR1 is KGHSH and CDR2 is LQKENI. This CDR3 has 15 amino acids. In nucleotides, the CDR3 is TGTGCCAGCTCACCGTCAACAGGGCCGAGGACTGAAGCTTTCTTT. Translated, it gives CASSPSTGPRTEAFF.

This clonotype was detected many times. The CDR3 DNA follows: TGTGCCAGCAGTGACGTCCTATCAAGTGGGGCCACTGAAGCTTTCTTT. Residues: CASSDVLSSGATEAFF. This sequence joins TRBV6-1 and TRBJ1-1; weak D call: TRBD1 (5 bases). Germline V CDR1 and CDR2: MNHNS, SASEGT. Deletions cut 3 bases from V and 4 bases from J, with 18 bases between. The CDR3 contains 16 residues.

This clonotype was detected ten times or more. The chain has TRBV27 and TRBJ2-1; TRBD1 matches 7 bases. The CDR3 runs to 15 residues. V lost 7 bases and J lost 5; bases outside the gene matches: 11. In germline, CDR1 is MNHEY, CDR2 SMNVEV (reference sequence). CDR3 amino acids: CASTKPGQIDNEQFF. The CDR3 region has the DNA TGTGCCAGCACAAAACCGGGACAGATCGACAATGAGCAGTTCTTC.

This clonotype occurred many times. In nucleotides, the CDR3 is TGTGCCAGCAGTTTCCGGAATGAGCAGTTCTTC. Its protein is CASSFRNEQFF. The chain uses TRBV12-3 or TRBV12-4 and TRBJ2-1; D not certain. The V end lost 3 bases, the J end lost 7 bases, and 4 bases lay between the germline ends. CDR3 length equals 11 residues.